This T cell receptor beta chain is drawn from a study of blood T cell repertoires in COVID-19 (TCRdb year 2020). About the full investigation: Samples covering the acute and convalescent phases of COVID-19 were provided by collaborators in the United States, Italy and Spain. The prospective study material was composed of cDNA or gDNA derived from T cells, B-cell-depleted T cells, or PBMCs. The dataset comprised deeply sampled blood TCRbeta repertoires from subjects exposed to, actively infected with, or recovered from COVID-19. The repertoires were released in a freely available public database meant as a resource for research on the immune response to SARS-CoV-2. Samples were obtained from the ongoing ImmuneRACE study (first 160 participants) and from about 1,300 subjects provided by 6 global collaborators. Sample metadata almost always included a de-identified subject ID, COVID-19 status, age in years and sex. HLA class I and class II types, where available, came from metadata supplied by the sample provider rather than from assay-based typing. Study-wide findings and limitations: The amount of clinical and demographic metadata varied by source and participant and was provided uncurated.

Whole blood was collected in K2EDTA tubes by collaborating institutions according to the institutions' own protocols. Collaborator samples were shipped for TCRbeta analysis as frozen whole blood, isolated PBMCs, or DNA extracted from either sample type. On this clone itself: Its cognate antigen has yet to be identified. The input lacks base qualities; no much larger clone sits a single base away.

According to the germline V gene (reference sequence), CDR1 reads MNHEY and CDR2 reads SMNVEV. The CDR3 covers 15 residues, taking in both the cysteine and the phenylalanine. The CDR3 DNA has 45 bases and is translated from base 1. A distance of 19 bases separates the germline ends of V and J, which lose 6 bases and 6 bases respectively. The immunoSEQ Assay, a bias-controlled multiplex PCR, was used to amplify TCRbeta CDR3 regions from genomic DNA. The original pipeline was this. Nucleated cell counts per sample were estimated from amplification of reference gene primers within the assay. To quantify the absolute abundance of each unique TCRbeta CDR3 rearrangement, sequence reads were collapsed and filtered. For each sample, productive Simpson clonality was calculated as the square root of Simpson's diversity index over productive rearrangements. What TCRdb holds here is the immuneACCESS table cut down to in-frame rearrangements. Part of the clones is not present; checked against another copy, under half of the missing clones reflect an unresolved V gene, and the others are unexplained. The V and J calls and the clone size are those of that table, but D and trimming were determined from the DNA. The sample yields about 280,000 clones; roughly 88% were counted once. The ten largest clones represent 9% to 9.5% of the sample.

The specimen was peripheral blood. This receptor was taken from a man in his late teens or twenties with active or convalescent COVID-19. The V and J segments used are TRBV27 and TRBJ2-3, and TRBD1 may be the D gene, going by 6 matching bases. The CDR3 region reads CASRPRTGPMDTQYF. The DNA sequence reads TGTGCCAGCAGACCCCGTACAGGGCCCATGGATACGCAGTATTTT.